One T cell receptor beta chain is described in this entry. The PCR had 60 Vbeta and 13 Jbeta primers. Libraries were prepared by immunoSEQ multiplex PCR; TCRdb keeps only in-frame clonotypes and omits some of them. The sample has approximately 180,000 clones; under 85% are singletons. This specimen comes from a study of cytomegalovirus exposure and HLA in healthy donors. This CDR3 is built from 18 residues. The ends were cut back, 4 bases at V and 2 bases at J, with 18 bases in the middle. Germline-derived CDR1 and CDR2 are SGHVS and FQNEAQ. This TCR came from a man in his late teens or twenties in good health and CMV-seronegative. This chain connects TRBV7-8 to TRBJ1-6; D might be TRBD1 (6 bases). The sequencing sample was made of PBMCs. Written as DNA, the CDR3 is TGTGCCAGCAGCTCCGAGAGGGGGATAGGGGCCTATAATTCACCCCTCCACTTT. This encodes CASSSERGIGAYNSPLHF.